Listed below are T cell receptor beta chains from one sample, sequenced in a study of blood T cell repertoires in COVID-19. Assay used: immunoSEQ multiplex PCR; TCRdb lists only in-frame clones, some missing. The table shows about 68,000 clones, with more than 85% occurring only once. The sequenced material came from peripheral blood. The receptors were sampled from a man aged 40-49 years with COVID-19, enrolled during active disease. CDR3s include the opening cysteine and the closing phenylalanine or tryptophan. The D gene is left open where the match is weak. Size tells how often a clone was seen (once, few, many) or the class of an expanded clone, and some rows leave it out.

clone size: NA
V gene: TRBV7-9
D gene: TRBD1
J gene: TRBJ2-1
CDR3 protein: CASSLLLGTGGHNEQFF
CDR3 DNA: TGTGCCAGCAGCCTCCTTCTGGGGACAGGGGGCCACAATGAGCAGTTCTTC

clone size: NA
V gene: TRBV28
D gene: NA
J gene: TRBJ2-3
CDR3 protein: CASSTNRDTQYF
CDR3 DNA: TGTGCCAGCAGCACTAATCGGGATACGCAGTATTTT

clone size: NA
V gene: TRBV2
D gene: NA
J gene: TRBJ2-2
CDR3 protein: CASRSLGSAGELFF
CDR3 DNA: TGTGCCAGCAGGAGTCTCGGGTCTGCCGGGGAGCTGTTTTTT

clone size: NA
V gene: TRBV30
D gene: TRBD1
J gene: TRBJ2-1
CDR3 protein: CASRTGGYNEQFF
CDR3 DNA: TGTGCCTCTAGGACAGGGGGCTACAATGAGCAGTTCTTC

clone size: once
V gene: TRBV7-9
D gene: TRBD2
J gene: TRBJ2-1
CDR3 protein: CASSSRTSGGNEQFF
CDR3 DNA: TGTGCCAGCAGCTCCCGGACTAGCGGGGGTAATGAGCAGTTCTTC

clone size: NA
V gene: TRBV3-1/TRBV3-2
D gene: NA
J gene: TRBJ1-3
CDR3 protein: CASSPPTEPHSGNTIYF
CDR3 DNA: TGTGCCAGCAGCCCGCCGACAGAACCTCACTCTGGAAACACCATATATTTT

clone size: NA
V gene: TRBV19
D gene: TRBD1
J gene: TRBJ1-1
CDR3 protein: CASSGQGAAFF
CDR3 DNA: TGTGCCAGTAGTGGACAGGGGGCGGCTTTCTTT

clone size: NA
V gene: TRBV30
D gene: NA
J gene: TRBJ1-5
CDR3 protein: CAWSQSTGLVWPQHF
CDR3 DNA: TGTGCCTGGAGTCAAAGTACAGGGTTGGTTTGGCCCCAGCATTTT

clone size: once
V gene: TRBV24-1
D gene: TRBD1
J gene: TRBJ2-5
CDR3 protein: CATSDSGRTGGETQYF
CDR3 DNA: TGTGCCACCAGTGATTCGGGTCGGACAGGAGGAGAGACCCAGTACTTC

clone size: NA
V gene: TRBV5-1
D gene: TRBD1
J gene: TRBJ2-7
CDR3 protein: CASSWDSSPSYEQYF
CDR3 DNA: TGCGCCAGCAGCTGGGACAGTTCTCCCTCCTACGAGCAGTACTTC

clone size: NA
V gene: TRBV6-5
D gene: TRBD1
J gene: TRBJ2-7
CDR3 protein: CASSPRQGSYEQYF
CDR3 DNA: TGTGCCAGCAGTCCTAGACAGGGCTCCTACGAGCAGTACTTC

clone size: NA
V gene: TRBV10-3
D gene: NA
J gene: TRBJ2-1
CDR3 protein: CAISEFPRGTANEQFF
CDR3 DNA: TGTGCCATCAGTGAGTTCCCCCGGGGTACAGCCAATGAGCAGTTCTTC

clone size: NA
V gene: TRBV5-1
D gene: NA
J gene: TRBJ1-4
CDR3 protein: CASSSTGLTNEKLFF
CDR3 DNA: TGCGCCAGCAGCTCGACAGGCTTAACTAATGAAAAACTGTTTTTT

clone size: NA
V gene: TRBV7-9
D gene: TRBD2
J gene: TRBJ2-7
CDR3 protein: CASSVGTSGTYEQYF
CDR3 DNA: TGTGCCAGCAGCGTCGGGACTAGCGGGACCTACGAGCAGTACTTC

clone size: NA
V gene: TRBV10-3
D gene: TRBD1
J gene: TRBJ2-2
CDR3 protein: CAISRTGNTGELFF
CDR3 DNA: TGTGCCATCAGTCGGACAGGGAACACCGGGGAGCTGTTTTTT

clone size: few
V gene: TRBV10-3
D gene: NA
J gene: TRBJ1-1
CDR3 protein: CAISESGWRLPEAFF
CDR3 DNA: TGTGCCATCAGTGAGTCAGGTTGGCGGCTCCCTGAAGCTTTCTTT

clone size: NA
V gene: TRBV6-5
D gene: TRBD2
J gene: TRBJ2-1
CDR3 protein: CASSYYLAGGLSEQFF
CDR3 DNA: TGTGCCAGCAGTTACTACTTAGCGGGGGGGCTCTCAGAGCAGTTCTTC

clone size: NA
V gene: TRBV5-3
D gene: NA
J gene: TRBJ1-6
CDR3 protein: CARSLGTFYSYNSPLHF
CDR3 DNA: TGTGCCAGAAGCCTTGGGACATTCTACTCCTATAATTCACCCCTCCACTTT

clone size: NA
V gene: TRBV3-1/TRBV3-2
D gene: TRBD2
J gene: TRBJ2-5
CDR3 protein: CASSQGGAGGAKETQYF
CDR3 DNA: TGTGCCAGCAGCCAAGGGGGAGCGGGGGGGGCTAAAGAGACCCAGTACTTC

clone size: NA
V gene: TRBV19
D gene: TRBD1
J gene: TRBJ2-5
CDR3 protein: CASSIGQGVETQYF
CDR3 DNA: TGTGCCAGTAGTATTGGTCAGGGGGTCGAGACCCAGTACTTC

clone size: NA
V gene: TRBV5-1
D gene: NA
J gene: TRBJ2-5
CDR3 protein: CASSPLGGRETQYF
CDR3 DNA: TGCGCCAGCAGCCCTTTAGGGGGAAGGGAGACCCAGTACTTC

clone size: NA
V gene: TRBV10-2
D gene: NA
J gene: TRBJ1-5
CDR3 protein: CASSEGAHQPQHF
CDR3 DNA: TGCGCCAGCAGTGAGGGGGCCCATCAGCCCCAGCATTTT

clone size: NA
V gene: TRBV21-1
D gene: NA
J gene: TRBJ1-5
CDR3 protein: CASSGHRGSPGQPQHF
CDR3 DNA: TGTGCCAGCAGCGGTCACAGGGGGTCCCCCGGTCAGCCCCAGCATTTT

clone size: few
V gene: TRBV5-4
D gene: TRBD1
J gene: TRBJ2-6
CDR3 protein: CASSLMDRVPSGANVLTF
CDR3 DNA: TGTGCCAGCAGCTTGATGGACAGGGTTCCATCTGGGGCCAACGTCCTGACTTTC

clone size: NA
V gene: TRBV10-2
D gene: NA
J gene: TRBJ1-5
CDR3 protein: CASGKAGNQPQHF
CDR3 DNA: TGCGCCAGCGGAAAAGCAGGGAATCAGCCCCAGCATTTT

clone size: NA
V gene: TRBV6-1
D gene: TRBD2
J gene: TRBJ2-1
CDR3 protein: CASSEYTGGLHEQFF
CDR3 DNA: TGTGCCAGCAGTGAATATACGGGGGGGCTCCATGAGCAGTTCTTC

clone size: NA
V gene: TRBV27
D gene: NA
J gene: TRBJ1-4
CDR3 protein: CASSSGQPTGKLFF
CDR3 DNA: TGTGCCAGCAGTTCGGGACAACCCACGGGAAAACTGTTTTTT

clone size: NA
V gene: TRBV5-4
D gene: NA
J gene: TRBJ2-3
CDR3 protein: CASSLPQGADTQYF
CDR3 DNA: TGTGCCAGCAGCTTACCCCAGGGTGCGGATACGCAGTATTTT

clone size: few
V gene: TRBV5-6
D gene: NA
J gene: TRBJ1-2
CDR3 protein: CASSQGFYGYTF
CDR3 DNA: TGTGCCAGCAGCCAGGGCTTCTATGGCTACACCTTC

clone size: NA
V gene: TRBV30
D gene: TRBD2
J gene: TRBJ2-7
CDR3 protein: CAWNRRGSSYEQYF
CDR3 DNA: TGTGCCTGGAATAGGCGGGGGAGCTCCTACGAGCAGTACTTC

clone size: NA
V gene: TRBV9
D gene: TRBD2
J gene: TRBJ2-5
CDR3 protein: CASSDPRGAGETQYF
CDR3 DNA: TGTGCCAGCAGTGACCCGCGGGGGGCAGGGGAGACCCAGTACTTC

clone size: NA
V gene: TRBV30
D gene: TRBD1
J gene: TRBJ2-7
CDR3 protein: CAWSGTGAYEQYF
CDR3 DNA: TGTGCCTGGTCCGGGACAGGTGCCTACGAGCAGTACTTC

clone size: NA
V gene: TRBV6-5
D gene: TRBD1
J gene: TRBJ1-2
CDR3 protein: CASSTRTGDYGYTF
CDR3 DNA: TGTGCCAGCAGTACCCGGACAGGGGACTATGGCTACACCTTC

clone size: NA
V gene: TRBV5-1
D gene: NA
J gene: TRBJ1-2
CDR3 protein: CASTKGDGYTF
CDR3 DNA: TGCGCCAGCACGAAGGGGGATGGCTACACCTTC

clone size: NA
V gene: TRBV5-1
D gene: TRBD1
J gene: TRBJ2-3
CDR3 protein: CASSPGQGRLTDTQYF
CDR3 DNA: TGCGCCAGCAGCCCGGGACAGGGCCGGCTCACAGATACGCAGTATTTT